The subject of this entry is one T cell receptor beta chain. Its specificity is unknown. The data were obtained in a study of T cell responses to AZD1222 COVID-19 vaccine. Whole-study findings and limits: Spike-spanning, vaccine-associated CD4 TCRs were dominant at 160-218 and 743-854. Spike-specific TCR depth and breadth grew after two AZD1222 doses.

Produced via immunoSEQ multiplex PCR; TCRdb's table is partial and in-frame only. Among 120,000 or so clones, 92% were seen once, and the ten largest hold 1.1%. V was cut by 6 bases and J by 4 bases, with 13 bases left in between. CDR3 length: 14 amino acids. Germline loops: CDR1 MNHEY, CDR2 SVGEGT. The rearrangement links TRBV6-2 or TRBV6-3 to TRBJ2-1; D gene uncertain. This TCR came from an adult in good health. The source material was peripheral blood, sampled on day 0 of AZD1222 vaccination. The CDR3 sequence: CASSNDWHYNEQFF. The CDR3 bases are TGTGCCAGCAGCAACGACTGGCATTACAATGAGCAGTTCTTC.